This entry lists 15 T cell receptor beta chains sequenced from one sample in a study of regulatory T cells in long-lasting Graves disease. Time point indicated: newly diagnosed GD, antithyroid drugs for less than 3 months. With RNA extracted from PBMCs as input, the TCR library was made. Arm-PCR of CDR3 regions and iRepertoire HTBI primers were the basis on which TCR beta libraries were built. TCRdb re-analysed the multiplex PCR reads in MiXCR, keeping a single row per CDR3 protein. The sample yields approximately 560,000 distinct CDR3 sequences, about 16% seen once. Another study also made use of these data, one on T cells in Graves' hyperthyroidism and ophthalmopathy.

The source material was peripheral blood mononuclear cells (PBMCs), sampled at new diagnosis, from a patient treated with antithyroid drugs. The receptors stem from a man younger than 35 with Graves disease.

At least ten counts were recorded for this clonotype. The V and J genes are TRBV7-8 and TRBJ2-7; a possible D gene is TRBD2 (6 bases). The CDR3 has 15 amino acids. The germline V and J ends were trimmed by 1 base and 0 bases, with 10 bases remaining between them. Germline V gene sequence: CDR1 SGHVS, CDR2 FQNEAQ. The CDR3 nucleotides read TGTGCCAGCAGCTTAGAGTCCGGGAGCTCCTACGAGCAGTACTTC. It translates to CASSLESGSSYEQYF.

This clonotype has just a few counts. V usage is TRBV6-1 and J usage is TRBJ1-6; the D is unclear. V lost 7 bases, J lost 4 bases, and 17 bases lay in between. This CDR3 has 16 amino acids. Germline V gene lookup returns CDR1 MNHNS and CDR2 SASEGT. CDR3 sequence: CASTLNPGRYNSPLHF. The CDR3 nucleotides read TGTGCCAGCACCCTAAACCCCGGACGGTATAATTCACCCCTCCACTTT.

This clonotype was recorded at least ten times. This chain connects TRBV3-1 to TRBJ2-1, with D perhaps assigned TRBD1 or TRBD2 (5 bases each). Looked up from germline, CDR1 is LGHDT and CDR2 is YNNKEL (reference sequence). The V and J ends lost 3 bases and 7 bases respectively, with 13 bases between them. This CDR3 is 14 amino acids long. The CDR3 bases are TGTGCCAGCAGCCATGGGGATTGGGGGAATGAGCAGTTCTTC. Protein product: CASSHGDWGNEQFF.

This rearrangement joins TRBV9 to TRBJ2-2; no clear D gene. CDR1 and CDR2 from the germline V gene are SGDLS and YYNGEE. V was shortened by 0 bases and J by 5 bases, with 5 bases between the two germline ends. The CDR3 runs 13 residues. The chain's CDR3 is CASSVGGTGELFF. DNA of the CDR3: TGTGCCAGCAGCGTAGGTGGGACCGGGGAGCTGTTTTTT.

This clonotype was picked up a small number of times. The chain recombines TRBV5-6 with TRBJ2-1; 14 bases fit TRBD2. The CDR3 runs 18 residues. V was pared by 4 bases and J by 3 bases, with 9 bases of the junction left unmatched. CDR1 SGHDT and CDR2 YYEEEE come from the germline V gene. The CDR3 reads CASSPLGLAGGGYNEQFF. CDR3 nucleotide sequence: TGTGCCAGCAGCCCCCTAGGACTAGCGGGAGGAGGCTACAATGAGCAGTTCTTC.

This clonotype was counted only a few times. The V gene is TRBV2, the J gene TRBJ2-1; 13 bases agree with TRBD2. V lost 9 bases and J lost 9; bases outside the gene matches: 14. The CDR3 is 16 residues long. Per germline, CDR1 SNHLY and CDR2 FYNNEI. CDR3 DNA: TGTGCCAGTCTTATTAAACTAGCGGGAGGGCCAGTTGAGCAGTTCTTC. Translated, it gives CASLIKLAGGPVEQFF. The full variable domain, in which reference TRBV2 and TRBJ2-1 provide the parts outside the CDR3, is EPEVTQTPSHQVTQMGQEVILRCVPISNHLYFYWYRQILGQKVEFLVSFYNNEISEKSEIFDDQFSVERPDGSNFTLKIRSTKLEDSAMYFCASLIKLAGGPVEQFFGPGTRLTVL.

This clonotype was counted ten times or more. V gene TRBV12-3 or TRBV12-4 combines with J gene TRBJ2-5, with 9 bases identical to TRBD2. The CDR3 sequence is 16 residues long. Unmatched junction bases numbered 12, after V lost 5 bases and J lost 5 bases. CDR3 in amino acids: CASSNPGLAVLETQYF. As DNA, the CDR3 is TGTGCCAGCAGTAACCCGGGACTAGCCGTGTTGGAGACCCAGTACTTC.

This clonotype has at least ten counts. This sequence joins TRBV10-3 and TRBJ2-3; 10 bases line up with TRBD2. The germline V gene has CDR1 ENHRY and CDR2 SYGVKD. The CDR3 consists of 16 residues. V dropped 3 bases and J dropped 4; count of bases not matched to a gene: 7. The CDR3 sequence is CAISERLAGEADTQYF. CDR3 nucleotides: TGTGCCATCAGTGAACGGCTAGCGGGAGAAGCAGATACGCAGTATTTT.

The chain couples TRBV24-1 to TRBJ2-3; 14 positions agree with TRBD2. The V gene end was trimmed by 1 base and the J gene end by 4 bases; junction bases not matched to a gene: 6. The V gene's germline CDR1 is KGHDR and CDR2 SFDVKD. CDR3 length equals 18 residues. CDR3 sequence reads: CATSDFGTSGSFADTQYF. As DNA, the CDR3 is TGTGCCACCAGTGATTTTGGGACTAGCGGGAGCTTCGCAGATACGCAGTATTTT.

The table lists this clonotype with many counts. The chain recombines TRBV5-1 with TRBJ1-1; the D gene is possibly TRBD1 (5 bases). V shed 4 bases and J shed 2 bases, with 12 bases lying between them. Germline CDR1 and CDR2: SGHRS and YFSETQ. The CDR3 is 14 residues long. The CDR3 protein is CASSTGVGNTEAFF. DNA of the CDR3: TGCGCCAGCAGCACGGGGGTGGGTAACACTGAAGCTTTCTTT.

This clonotype was seen many times. V is TRBV12-3 or TRBV12-4 and J is TRBJ2-7, with D hard to call. Trimming took off 6 bases at V and 5 bases at J, with 17 bases between the two ends. This CDR3 contains 14 residues. The CDR3 bases are TGTGCCAGCAGCCCACTCCAGCTATCGGACGAGCAGTACTTC. As protein: CASSPLQLSDEQYF.

In this sample, this clonotype turned up many times. The rearrangement uses TRBV2 and TRBJ2-7, with D unresolved. Trimming removed 6 bases at V and 3 bases at J, with 12 bases between. The CDR3 has 13 residues. Germline V gene data show CDR1 as SNHLY and CDR2 as FYNNEI. The CDR3 DNA reads TGTGCCAGCAGCTGGACCGCAGGCTACGAGCAGTACTTC. This gives the protein CASSWTAGYEQYF.

The chain links TRBV9 to TRBJ2-3, with TRBD1 matching 9 bases. Looked up from germline, CDR1 is SGDLS and CDR2 is YYNGEE. The CDR3 runs 14 residues. Trimming at V came to 5 bases and at J to 4 bases, leaving 5 bases not matched to a gene. The CDR3 region has the DNA TGTGCCAGCAGGGGAACAGGGGGCTCAGATACGCAGTATTTT. Amino acid sequence: CASRGTGGSDTQYF.

In its sample, this clonotype was seen a few times. The chain employs TRBV27 and TRBJ1-5; the D is unclear. The CDR3 loop spans 13 amino acids. Germline assignment: CDR1 MNHEY and CDR2 SMNVEV (reference sequence). Between the trimmed V and J ends, which lost 3 bases and 3 bases, there was a span of 6 bases. The CDR3 protein is CASSLIHNQPQHF. CDR3 coding DNA: TGTGCCAGCAGTTTGATCCACAATCAGCCCCAGCATTTT.

The chain joins TRBV10-3 to TRBJ2-1; 10 nucleotides line up with TRBD1. V gave up 6 bases and J gave up 6 bases; unmatched junction bases: 8. The CDR3 runs 15 residues. The germline CDR1 and CDR2 sequences are ENHRY and SYGVKD. CDR3: CAIRQPGQGINEQFF. The CDR3 DNA reads as TGTGCCATCAGGCAACCGGGACAGGGGATCAATGAGCAGTTCTTC.